The 11 T cell receptor beta chains in this list originate from one sample, sequenced in a study of identical twins. TCRdb re-analysed the 5' RACE reads in MiXCR, keeping a single row per CDR3 protein. The sample includes 570,000 or so distinct CDR3 sequences, more than 9% of them seen just once. The same data also contributed to another study, on yellow fever vaccine responses in identical twins.

Sequenced sample: PBMCs. These receptors came from a woman between 18 and 29 years old in good health.

The sample holds many counts of this clonotype. The chain employs TRBV3-1 and TRBJ2-3, with D tentatively TRBD2 (7 bases). Germline CDR1 is LGHDT and CDR2 is YNNKEL (reference sequence). V lost 6 bases to trimming and J lost 5 bases, with 18 bases between them. The CDR3 consists of 15 residues. CDR3 residues: CASRNRGAKGDTQYF. CDR3 bases: TGTGCCAGCAGGAACCGGGGGGCCAAGGGAGATACGCAGTATTTT.

The V call is TRBV2, the J call TRBJ2-6; 7 bases match TRBD1. Trimming cost V 1 base and J 1 base; bases outside gene matches: 4. The CDR3 totals 17 residues. Germline values: CDR1 SNHLY, CDR2 FYNNEI. CDR3 loop: CASSEGQGKSGANVLTF. CDR3 nucleotides: TGTGCCAGCAGTGAAGGACAGGGTAAATCTGGGGCCAACGTCCTGACTTTC.

The table lists this clonotype with many counts. The gene calls are TRBV7-9 and TRBJ1-2, with no clear D. V was pared by 3 bases and J by 3 bases, with 8 bases between. This CDR3 is built from 13 residues. Germline CDR1 reads SEHNR; CDR2 reads FQNEAQ (reference sequence). CDR3 nucleotide sequence: TGTGCCAGCAGCTTCGGGGAGGACTATGGCTACACCTTC. Amino acids: CASSFGEDYGYTF.

In its sample, this clonotype was seen many times. The gene calls are TRBV7-2 and TRBJ2-7; a possible D gene is TRBD1 (5 bases). Germline-derived CDR1 and CDR2 are SGHTA and FQGNSA. The CDR3 covers 14 residues. V was trimmed by 2 bases and J by 2 bases, leaving 10 bases between them. Here the CDR3 DNA reads TGTGCCAGCAGCTTATACAGGCGTACCTACGAGCAGTACTTC. This sequence encodes CASSLYRRTYEQYF.

V usage is TRBV6-5 and J usage is TRBJ2-5; D remains unclear. The CDR3 consists of 14 residues. CDR1 and CDR2 (germline): MNHEY, SVGAGI. The ends were cut back, 0 bases at V and 5 bases at J, with 10 bases in the middle. This CDR3 is CASSYSSNRETQYF. The CDR3, as DNA: TGTGCCAGCAGTTACTCGTCGAACCGGGAGACCCAGTACTTC.

The CDR3 DNA reads as TGCGCCAGCAGCCCGTCCACAGGGACGCACACTGAAGCTTTCTTT. Translated, it gives CASSPSTGTHTEAFF. The V gene is TRBV4-3, the J gene TRBJ1-1, with D perhaps matching TRBD1 (6 bases). The V end lost 4 bases, the J end lost 3 bases, and 15 bases lay between the germline ends. The germline V gene encodes CDR1 LGHNA and CDR2 YSLEER. This CDR3 contains 15 residues.

This sequence joins TRBV25-1 and TRBJ2-5; 11 bases line up with TRBD2. The CDR3 length is 13 residues. The V gene end was trimmed by 1 base and the J gene end by 13 bases; junction bases not matched to a gene: 5. Per the germline V gene, CDR1 is MGHDK and CDR2 is SYGVNS. CDR3 DNA: TGTGCCAGCAGTGAATCCGGGACTAGCGGTCGGTACTTC. Protein sequence: CASSESGTSGRYF. Looking up the rest from reference TRBV25-1 and TRBJ2-5 gives the full variable domain: EADIYQTPRYLVIGTGKKITLECSQTMGHDKMYWYQQDPGMELHLIHYSYGVNSTEKGDLSSESTVSRIRTEHFPLTLESARPSHTSQYLCASSESGTSGRYFGPGTRLLVL.

This clonotype came up many times. This chain's CDR3 is CASSEKPSSYEQYF. The CDR3 coding sequence is TGTGCCAGCAGTGAAAAACCGAGCTCCTACGAGCAGTACTTC. The chain recombines TRBV2 with TRBJ2-7; D is uncertain. Germline CDR1 SNHLY, CDR2 FYNNEI. The germline V and J ends were trimmed by 2 bases and 0 bases, with 8 bases remaining between them. CDR3 length equals 14 residues.

Many counts were recorded for this clonotype. The chain combines TRBV2 with TRBJ1-5; D is unresolved. V was clipped by 4 bases and J by 9 bases, with 7 bases between them. Looked up from germline, CDR1 is SNHLY and CDR2 is FYNNEI. The CDR3 sequence is 11 residues long. The CDR3 here is CASSVGGPQHF. In DNA form, the CDR3 reads TGTGCCAGCAGTGTTGGAGGGCCCCAGCATTTT.

This clonotype was counted at least ten times. The J gene is TRBJ2-2, the V gene TRBV12-3 or TRBV12-4; TRBD1 matches at 8 bases. The CDR3 length is 16 residues. V trimming: 5 bases; J trimming: 4 bases; junction bases outside the gene matches: 9. The CDR3 nucleotides are TGTGCCAGCAGTGTCGACAGGGGTGGCAGCACCGGGGAGCTGTTTTTT. The encoded protein is CASSVDRGGSTGELFF.

This clonotype appeared many times. The J gene is TRBJ2-3, the V gene TRBV10-3; 8 positions agree with TRBD2. Germline CDR1 and CDR2: ENHRY and SYGVKD. The CDR3 runs to 13 residues. V dropped 7 bases and J dropped 6; count of bases not matched to a gene: 6. DNA of the CDR3: TGTGCCATCAACGAGCGGGGGCACGATACGCAGTATTTT. Its protein is CAINERGHDTQYF.